This passage covers 28 T cell receptor beta chains from one sample sequenced in a study of Tregs in tolerant kidney transplant recipients. Some clones are missing from TCRdb's copy, which holds only in-frame ones; the method was immunoSEQ multiplex PCR. The sample holds tens of thousands of clones, roughly 93% seen once. Recipients received nonmyeloablative bone marrow transplants from related graft donors, with transient mixed chimerism. Material: CD4+ T cells from blood (PBMCs), obtained 12 months after the transplant. These TCRs come from a human patient who received a combined kidney and bone marrow transplant. A share of the T cells may be of graft donor origin.

The chain is built from TRBV18 and TRBJ1-5, with TRBD1 matching 7 bases. V was pared by 4 bases and J by 3 bases, with 9 bases of the junction left unmatched. Germline CDR1 is KGHSH and CDR2 is LQKENI. The CDR3 loop spans 16 amino acids. The CDR3 region is CASSQELQGNNQPQHF. CDR3 in DNA: TGTGCCAGCTCACAAGAATTACAGGGGAACAATCAGCCCCAGCATTTT.

This chain uses TRBV6-6 with TRBJ2-5; D is perhaps TRBD2 (6 bases). The J call is doubtful: the DNA matches TRBJ2-7 better. The germline V gene encodes CDR1 MNHNY and CDR2 SVGAGI (reference sequence). There are 13 residues in the CDR3. CDR3 protein: CASSYTGVYEQYF. As DNA, the CDR3 is TGTGCCAGCAGTTACACGGGGGTCTACGAGCAGTACTTC.

The chain is built from TRBV7-2 and TRBJ2-3; D unresolved. The CDR3 is made up of 12 amino acids. V shed 5 bases and J shed 7 bases, with 10 bases lying between them. Germline V gene lookup returns CDR1 SGHTA and CDR2 FQGNSA. The CDR3 sequence is CASSTVPNTQYF. The CDR3 nucleotides are TGTGCCAGCAGCACGGTACCAAATACGCAGTATTTT.

In nucleotides, the CDR3 is TGTGCCAGCTCACAACTACTAGCGGGAGAGGCCGGGGAGCTGTTTTTT. Amino acid sequence: CASSQLLAGEAGELFF. The rearrangement links TRBV18 to TRBJ2-2; 11 bases line up with TRBD2. Germline V gene data show CDR1 as KGHSH and CDR2 as LQKENI. CDR3 length equals 16 residues. Unmatched junction bases numbered 7, after V lost 4 bases and J lost 6 bases. Together with reference TRBV18 and TRBJ2-2, the CDR3 gives the full variable domain: NAGVMQNPRHLVRRRGQEARLRCSPMKGHSHVYWYRQLPEEGLKFMVYLQKENIIDESGMPKERFSAEFPKEGPSILRIQQVVRGDSAAYFCASSQLLAGEAGELFFGEGSRLTVL.

The chain is built from TRBV30 and TRBJ2-3; 16 bases match TRBD2. CDR1 and CDR2 (germline): GTSNPN, SVGIG (reference sequence). The CDR3 length is 18 residues. The V segment lost 5 bases and the J segment 3 bases; nucleotides outside the gene matches: 11. In nucleotides, the CDR3 is TGTGCCTGGTGGGGACTAGCGGGAGGGCCCGGCGTAACAGATACGCAGTATTTT. It yields the protein CAWWGLAGGPGVTDTQYF.

This rearrangement joins TRBV7-9 to TRBJ1-6; D not certain. Germline V gene lookup returns CDR1 SEHNR and CDR2 FQNEAQ (reference sequence). This CDR3 has 15 residues. V was pared by 2 bases and J by 7 bases, with 12 bases between. Here the CDR3 DNA reads TGTGCCAGCAGCTTAAGTCTTTACAGAAATTCACCCCTCCACTTT. As protein: CASSLSLYRNSPLHF.

This clone was detected only a few times. This chain joins TRBV2 and TRBJ1-1, with D possibly being TRBD1 (6 bases). The length of the CDR3 is 13 residues. Germline V CDR1 and CDR2: SNHLY, FYNNEI. Trimming removed 9 bases from V and 7 bases from J, with 18 bases in between. The CDR3 nucleotides read TGTGCCAGAGGGGGAACCTTGGGGGTTGAAGCTTTCTTT. It yields the protein CARGGTLGVEAFF.

The chain has TRBV13 and TRBJ2-2, with 8 bases that match TRBD1. The germline CDR1 and CDR2 sequences are PRHDT and FYEKMQ (reference sequence). V dropped 5 bases and J dropped 3; count of bases not matched to a gene: 11. The CDR3 runs 17 residues. CDR3 nucleotide sequence: TGTGCCAGCAGCCGGCGACAGGGGAAACGGGACACCGGGGAGCTGTTTTTT. This gives the protein CASSRRQGKRDTGELFF.

The J gene is TRBJ2-5, the V gene TRBV12-5; 11 bases match TRBD2. The CDR3 has 15 amino acids. With V trimmed by 6 bases and J by 1 base, 4 bases remained unmatched. Germline V gene sequence: CDR1 LGHNT, CDR2 FRNRAP. CDR3 DNA: TGTGCTAGTGGCACCGGGACTAGCGGCCAAGAGACCCAGTACTTC. Protein: CASGTGTSGQETQYF.

The rearrangement uses TRBV7-9 and TRBJ1-1; D may be TRBD1 (5 bases). The CDR3 has 15 amino acids. The V gene lost 1 base and the J gene lost 0 bases, with 9 bases spanning the gap. Germline V lookup: CDR1 SEHNR, CDR2 FQNEAQ (reference sequence). CDR3 loop: CASSLVRALNTEAFF. CDR3 sequence (DNA): TGTGCCAGCAGCTTAGTCAGGGCCTTGAACACTGAAGCTTTCTTT.

The chain carries TRBV19 and TRBJ2-2; no clear D gene. V was cut by 4 bases and J by 3 bases, with 6 bases left in between. This CDR3 comprises 13 residues. Germline CDR1 reads LNHDA; CDR2 reads SQIVND (reference sequence). CDR3 sequence reads: CASSTRHTGELFF. In DNA form, the CDR3 reads TGTGCCAGTAGTACCCGTCACACCGGGGAGCTGTTTTTT.

The chain employs TRBV7-9 and TRBJ1-1; TRBD1 aligns across 11 bases. Germline values: CDR1 SEHNR, CDR2 FQNEAQ (reference sequence). The trim removed 5 bases at V and 5 bases at J, leaving 7 bases unmatched. The CDR3 is made up of 15 amino acids. CDR3 sequence: CASSAPGQGGTEAFF. DNA for the CDR3: TGTGCCAGCAGCGCTCCGGGACAGGGGGGTACTGAAGCTTTCTTT.

The V gene is TRBV7-2, the J gene TRBJ1-2; TRBD1 aligns across 9 bases. Germline trimming cut 3 bases from V and 7 bases from J; bases unmatched to any gene: 9. The CDR3 runs to 15 residues. Per germline, CDR1 SGHTA and CDR2 FQGNSA. This CDR3 reads CASSFLTGGDGGYTF. The DNA of the CDR3 is TGTGCCAGCAGCTTTCTGACAGGGGGGGATGGTGGCTACACCTTC.

This clone has a single count. The chain employs TRBV19 and TRBJ1-2; 7 bases are a match to TRBD1. The junction had 3 bases not matched to a gene; V was cut back by 7 bases and J by 4 bases. The CDR3 is made up of 12 amino acids. Germline V CDR1 and CDR2: LNHDA, SQIVND (reference sequence). CDR3 in DNA: TGTGCCAGTACAGACAGGGTCTATGGCTACACCTTC. Protein product: CASTDRVYGYTF. Variable domain in full (rest from reference TRBV19 and TRBJ1-2): DGGITQSPKYLFRKEGQNVTLSCEQNLNHDAMYWYRQDPGQGLRLIYYSQIVNDFQKGDIAEGYSVSREKKESFPLTVTSAQKNPTAFYLCASTDRVYGYTFGSGTRLTVV.

This clone has only one observation. The chain is built from TRBV27 and TRBJ2-1; 12 bases fit TRBD2. The CDR3 runs to 17 residues. Germline assignment: CDR1 MNHEY and CDR2 SMNVEV (reference sequence). V shed 2 bases, J shed 4 bases, and the junction held 6 bases outside the gene matches. This CDR3 is CASSLASGGAGYNEQFF. The CDR3 DNA is TGTGCCAGCAGTTTAGCTAGCGGGGGGGCGGGTTACAATGAGCAGTTCTTC.

In nucleotides, the CDR3 is TGCGCCAGCAGCCGAGACCGACTAGCGGGAGATCGCAATGAGCAGTTCTTC. Translation: CASSRDRLAGDRNEQFF. J is TRBJ2-1 and V is TRBV4-3; 12 bases align to TRBD2. The CDR3 is 17 residues long. The J segment lost 6 bases and the V segment lost 4 bases, leaving 10 bases of the junction unmatched. Per germline, CDR1 LGHNA and CDR2 YSLEER.

The V and J genes are TRBV7-2 and TRBJ2-2, with D hard to call. V lost 1 base and J lost 3, with 9 bases in between. Germline CDR1 reads SGHTA; CDR2 reads FQGNSA. The CDR3 covers 15 residues. This chain's CDR3 is CASSLGLLYTGELFF. The CDR3 DNA sequence: TGTGCCAGCAGCTTAGGTCTTCTATACACCGGGGAGCTGTTTTTT.

The chain employs TRBV28 and TRBJ2-7, with 11 bases fitting TRBD2. Germline CDR1 is MDHEN and CDR2 is SYDVKM. The CDR3 runs to 13 residues. V lost 7 bases and J lost 3; bases outside the gene matches: 2. In nucleotides, the CDR3 is TGTGCCAGCAAACTAGCGGGGGTCTACGAGCAGTACTTC. This codes for CASKLAGVYEQYF.

The chain carries TRBV11-2 and TRBJ1-2; no reliable D call. Germline CDR1 is SGHAT and CDR2 is FQNNGV. There are 12 residues in the CDR3. V was pared by 4 bases and J by 4 bases, with 7 bases between. The CDR3 region is CASSSSVYGYTF. The CDR3 DNA follows: TGTGCCAGCAGCTCCTCAGTCTATGGCTACACCTTC. Based on the CDR3 plus reference TRBV11-2 and TRBJ1-2, the full variable domain is EAGVAQSPRYKIIEKRQSVAFWCNPISGHATLYWYQQILGQGPKLLIQFQNNGVVDDSQLPKDRFSAERLKGVDSTLKIQPAKLEDSAVYLCASSSSVYGYTFGSGTRLTVV.

The chain combines TRBV5-4 with TRBJ2-5; D gene unclear. Germline V lookup: CDR1 SGHNT, CDR2 YYREEE (reference sequence). V gave up 5 bases and J gave up 3 bases, with 5 bases separating them. The CDR3 is made up of 11 amino acids. CDR3 nucleotides: TGTGCCAGCAGTTTAAAAGAGACCCAGTACTTC. This encodes CASSLKETQYF.

This sequence joins TRBV10-2 and TRBJ2-7; 11 bases line up with TRBD1. This CDR3 spans 17 amino acids. Germline V gene sequence: CDR1 WSHSY, CDR2 SAAADI. The J segment lost 0 bases and the V segment lost 0 bases, leaving 4 bases of the junction unmatched. CDR3 DNA: TGCGCCAGCAGTGAGTCAGGGACAGGGGGGAGCTCCTACGAGCAGTACTTC. Translated: CASSESGTGGSSYEQYF.

V is TRBV5-1 and J is TRBJ1-4; D is possibly TRBD1 (5 bases). The CDR3 is 14 amino acids. CDR1 and CDR2 (germline): SGHRS, YFSETQ. Trimming removed 3 bases from V and 7 bases from J, with 13 bases in between. The CDR3 loop reads CASSSDGGGEKLFF. CDR3 in DNA: TGCGCCAGCAGCTCGGACGGGGGAGGTGAAAAACTGTTTTTT.

The J gene is TRBJ1-3, the V gene TRBV5-6, with D possibly being TRBD1 (5 bases). The germline gives CDR1 SGHDT, CDR2 YYEEEE. This CDR3 spans 15 amino acids. Trimming stripped 4 bases from V and 3 bases from J, with 14 bases between. In nucleotides, the CDR3 is TGTGCCAGCAGCCTTCGACAGAACCATGGAAACACCATATATTTT. Residues: CASSLRQNHGNTIYF.

This clone was counted only a few times. V is TRBV6-1 and J is TRBJ2-7; D perhaps matches TRBD2 (6 bases). Germline CDR1 MNHNS, CDR2 SASEGT. The CDR3 consists of 14 residues. Trimming shortened V by 6 bases and J by 4 bases, and 16 bases separated the two germline ends. CDR3: CASRYDSGVYEQYF. The CDR3 DNA is TGTGCCAGCAGATACGATTCGGGGGTTTACGAGCAGTACTTC.

The CDR3 loop reads CASSRRGGYGYTF. The CDR3 DNA sequence: TGTGCCAGCAGCCGTCGGGGGGGCTATGGCTACACCTTC. The gene calls are TRBV5-5 and TRBJ1-2, with D possibly TRBD1 on 5 matching bases. The CDR3 is made up of 13 amino acids. CDR1 and CDR2 (germline): SGHKS, YYEKEE (reference sequence). V was pared by 4 bases and J by 4 bases, with 11 bases between.

This clone has a single count. V and J are TRBV6-5 and TRBJ2-3; 7 bases are a match to TRBD2. The V and J ends lost 6 bases and 3 bases, in that order; junction bases with no gene match: 9. Germline lookup yields CDR1 MNHEY and CDR2 SVGAGI. The CDR3 extends over 15 amino acids. Written as DNA, the CDR3 is TGTGCCAGCAGCCAAGATGGACTAGTTACAGATACGCAGTATTTT. This sequence encodes CASSQDGLVTDTQYF.

The V and J genes are TRBV2 and TRBJ1-2, with 8 positions matching TRBD1. CDR1 and CDR2 from the germline V gene are SNHLY and FYNNEI. This CDR3 contains 15 residues. The J segment lost 4 bases and the V segment lost 6 bases, leaving 10 bases of the junction unmatched. CDR3 bases: TGTGCCAGCAGGTTTGGACAGGGTGACAGCTATGGCTACACCTTC. It yields the protein CASRFGQGDSYGYTF.

This chain joins TRBV5-1 and TRBJ2-1, with D tentatively TRBD2 (7 bases). Between the trimmed V and J ends, which lost 0 bases and 3 bases, there was a span of 16 bases. The germline V gene has CDR1 SGHRS and CDR2 YFSETQ. The CDR3 is made up of 17 amino acids. CDR3 sequence (DNA): TGCGCCAGCAGCTTGGTTGGGGGGGCCGTTGTCTACAATGAGCAGTTCTTC. Its protein is CASSLVGGAVVYNEQFF.